The 21 T cell receptor beta chains listed next were all sequenced from one sample in a study of shared clonotypes between healthy human individuals. The table came from immunoSEQ multiplex PCR; TCRdb's copy has only in-frame clones and leaves some out. The table shows 600,000 or so clones, with approximately 95% occurring only once. Naive CD8 cells, CD45RO-negative and positively selected for CCR7, excluded terminally differentiated effector memory CD45RA+ cells. Sequenced sample: naive CD8+ T cells sorted from blood. These receptors were collected from a woman under 40 in good health.

V and J are TRBV14 and TRBJ2-7; D call uncertain. The CDR3 sequence is 14 residues long. The V gene's germline CDR1 is SGHDN and CDR2 FVKESK. Trimming left V 0 bases short and J 2 bases short, with 8 bases between. The CDR3 loop is CASSQDHSPYEQYF. The CDR3 coding sequence is TGTGCCAGCAGCCAAGATCATTCCCCCTACGAGCAGTACTTC.

In this sample, this clone turned up once. The rearrangement links TRBV7-9 to TRBJ2-1; D is ambiguous. The germline V gene has CDR1 SEHNR and CDR2 FQNEAQ (reference sequence). The CDR3 extends over 16 amino acids. V shed 5 bases and J shed 8 bases, with 22 bases lying between them. The DNA for the CDR3 is TGTGCCAGCAGCACACCTCGTCCCCCTTATCGGGATGAGCAGTTCTTC. Translated: CASSTPRPPYRDEQFF.

J is TRBJ2-1 and V is TRBV4-1; D perhaps matches TRBD1 (6 bases). The germline V and J ends were trimmed by 4 bases and 2 bases, with 15 bases remaining between them. The CDR3 totals 16 residues. CDR1 and CDR2 from the germline V gene are MGHRA and YSYEKL. The CDR3 here is CASSPEARTAYNEQFF. As DNA, the CDR3 is TGCGCCAGCAGCCCTGAGGCTAGGACAGCCTACAATGAGCAGTTCTTC.

The genes are TRBV7-9 and TRBJ2-2, with 8 bases fitting TRBD1. CDR3 length: 16 amino acids. Germline lookup yields CDR1 SEHNR and CDR2 FQNEAQ (reference sequence). The J segment lost 7 bases and the V segment lost 1 base, leaving 8 bases of the junction unmatched. As DNA, the CDR3 is TGTGCCAGCAGCTTAGGAGAGACAGGGGCTGTCGGGGAGCTGTTTTTT. Amino acids: CASSLGETGAVGELFF. The full variable domain, with the rest looked up from reference TRBV7-9 and TRBJ2-2, is DTGVSQNPRHKITKRGQNVTFRCDPISEHNRLYWYRQTLGQGPEFLTYFQNEAQLEKSRLLSDRFSAERPKGSFSTLEIQRTEQGDSAMYLCASSLGETGAVGELFFGEGSRLTVL.

This chain connects TRBV13 to TRBJ1-4; 9 positions agree with TRBD1. J was trimmed by 7 bases and V by 5 bases; bases with no gene match: 5. The CDR3 totals 14 residues. Germline-derived CDR1 and CDR2 are PRHDT and FYEKMQ (reference sequence). CDR3 sequence reads: CASSEQGAGEKLFF. CDR3 nucleotides: TGTGCCAGCAGCGAACAGGGGGCGGGTGAAAAACTGTTTTTT.

This chain links TRBV6-1 with TRBJ2-7; 7 nucleotides agree with TRBD2. V lost 3 bases and J lost 2; bases outside the gene matches: 4. This CDR3 has 14 residues. Germline loops: CDR1 MNHNS, CDR2 SASEGT. CDR3 in amino acids: CASSERDYAYEQYF. CDR3 nucleotide sequence: TGTGCCAGCAGTGAGCGGGACTATGCCTACGAGCAGTACTTC.

This rearrangement joins TRBV28 to TRBJ2-7, with 9 bases identical to TRBD2. This CDR3 is built from 16 residues. Germline lookup yields CDR1 MDHEN and CDR2 SYDVKM. V trimming: 5 bases; J trimming: 4 bases; junction bases outside the gene matches: 12. The CDR3: CASSPRRGAGGYEQYF. In DNA form, the CDR3 reads TGTGCCAGCAGTCCGCGGCGGGGAGCGGGGGGATACGAGCAGTACTTC. Full variable domain (rest looked up from reference TRBV28 and TRBJ2-7): DVKVTQSSRYLVKRTGEKVFLECVQDMDHENMFWYRQDPGLGLRLIYFSYDVKMKEKGDIPEGYSVSREKKERFSLILESASTNQTSMYLCASSPRRGAGGYEQYFGPGTRLTVT.

The chain recombines TRBV15 with TRBJ2-3; 10 bases map to TRBD2. V gave up 0 bases and J gave up 7 bases; unmatched junction bases: 7. The CDR3 length is 16 residues. Looked up from germline, CDR1 is LNHNV and CDR2 is YYDKDF (reference sequence). The CDR3 DNA reads TGTGCCACCAGCAGAGATCCCCCTAGCGGGAGTTATACGCAGTATTTT. It is translated as CATSRDPPSGSYTQYF.

The V gene is TRBV28, the J gene TRBJ2-7; 9 bases agree with TRBD1. CDR3 length: 13 residues. The J segment lost 5 bases and the V segment lost 7 bases, leaving 6 bases of the junction unmatched. Germline CDR1 is MDHEN and CDR2 is SYDVKM. CDR3 loop: CASKTGGVHEQYF. DNA for the CDR3: TGTGCCAGCAAGACAGGGGGAGTTCACGAGCAGTACTTC.

The chain has TRBV5-4 and TRBJ1-1; perhaps TRBD1 as D (5 bases). V lost 4 bases, J lost 6 bases, and 13 bases lay in between. The CDR3 covers 13 residues. Looked up from germline, CDR1 is SGHNT and CDR2 is YYREEE (reference sequence). This chain's CDR3 is CASSPSGVAEAFF. Here the CDR3 DNA reads TGTGCCAGCAGCCCCTCGGGGGTCGCTGAAGCTTTCTTT.

The chain uses TRBV13 and TRBJ2-7, with D maybe TRBD1 (6 bases). The CDR3 has 11 amino acids. Germline V gene sequence: CDR1 PRHDT, CDR2 FYEKMQ (reference sequence). V was cut by 5 bases and J by 5 bases, with 7 bases left in between. The CDR3 nucleotides read TGTGCCAGCAGCGGGGGCCACGAGCAGTACTTC. Protein sequence: CASSGGHEQYF. Full variable domain (remainder filled in from reference TRBV13 and TRBJ2-7): AAGVIQSPRHLIKEKRETATLKCYPIPRHDTVYWYQQGPGQDPQFLISFYEKMQSDKGSIPDRFSAQQFSDYHSELNMSSLELGDSALYFCASSGGHEQYFGPGTRLTVT.

The chain has TRBV27 and TRBJ1-1, with 9 bases lining up with TRBD1. The CDR3 runs 14 residues. V shed 9 bases and J 6 bases; nucleotides not matched to a gene: 11. CDR1 MNHEY and CDR2 SMNVEV come from the germline V gene (reference sequence). The CDR3 loop reads CASSRKDRGPEAFF. CDR3 coding DNA: TGTGCCAGTTCCCGAAAGGACAGGGGACCTGAAGCTTTCTTT.

The chain couples TRBV6-5 to TRBJ2-4, with 11 bases fitting TRBD1. The length of the CDR3 is 14 residues. Germline V gives CDR1 MNHEY, CDR2 SVGAGI. The V gene end was trimmed by 2 bases and the J gene end by 8 bases; junction bases not matched to a gene: 2. The CDR3 protein is CASSYGTGGHIQYF. The CDR3 DNA reads TGTGCCAGCAGTTACGGGACAGGGGGGCACATTCAGTACTTC.

This chain uses TRBV4-1 with TRBJ2-3; unclear D gene. Germline values: CDR1 MGHRA, CDR2 YSYEKL. CDR3 length: 12 residues. The V gene lost 1 base and the J gene lost 8 bases, with 7 bases spanning the gap. The CDR3 bases are TGCGCCAGCAGCCAAGGGCCGGCTACGCAGTATTTT. Encoded protein: CASSQGPATQYF.

The chain carries TRBV4-1 and TRBJ2-3; D remains unclear. This CDR3 contains 15 residues. Germline CDR1 and CDR2: MGHRA and YSYEKL. Trimming took off 1 base at V and 0 bases at J, with 8 bases between the two ends. The CDR3 DNA is TGCGCCAGCAGCCAAGTGGGGTCTAGCACAGATACGCAGTATTTT. Translating it yields CASSQVGSSTDTQYF.

The CDR3 is CASSQERLAVTDTQYF. The CDR3 coding sequence is TGTGCCAGCAGCCAAGAGCGACTAGCGGTCACAGATACGCAGTATTTT. The chain links TRBV4-2 to TRBJ2-3, with 9 bases that match TRBD2. V lost 0 bases, J lost 2 bases, and 3 bases stayed unmatched. This CDR3 is built from 16 residues. Germline V gene sequence: CDR1 LGHNA, CDR2 YNFKEQ.

The rearrangement joins TRBV5-4 to TRBJ2-7; D is perhaps TRBD2 (5 bases). CDR3 length equals 15 residues. Trimming took off 4 bases at V and 1 base at J, with 15 bases between the two ends. Germline CDR1 reads SGHNT; CDR2 reads YYREEE (reference sequence). The CDR3 loop is CASSQLEVGSYEQYF. CDR3 nucleotides: TGTGCCAGCAGCCAGCTGGAGGTAGGATCCTACGAGCAGTACTTC.

This chain uses TRBV4-1 with TRBJ2-7; 7 bases are a match to TRBD2. Looked up from germline, CDR1 is MGHRA and CDR2 is YSYEKL. V lost 5 bases, J lost 3 bases, and 4 bases stayed unmatched. This CDR3 has 13 amino acids. The CDR3 region is CASSYVAGYEQYF. CDR3 DNA sequence: TGCGCCAGCAGCTACGTAGCGGGCTACGAGCAGTACTTC.

This chain's CDR3 is CASSWGSGAPNEQYF. The CDR3 DNA sequence: TGTGCCAGCAGCTGGGGGAGCGGAGCTCCCAACGAGCAGTACTTC. The chain employs TRBV5-5 and TRBJ2-7; either TRBD1 or TRBD2 may fit D (5 bases each). Germline values: CDR1 SGHKS, CDR2 YYEKEE (reference sequence). The CDR3 contains 15 residues. Trimming pared 3 bases from V and 5 bases from J, leaving 18 bases between. The full variable domain, with the rest looked up from reference TRBV5-5 and TRBJ2-7, is DAGVTQSPTHLIKTRGQQVTLRCSPISGHKSVSWYQQVLGQGPQFIFQYYEKEERGRGNFPDRFSARQFPNYSSELNVNALLLGDSALYLCASSWGSGAPNEQYFGPGTRLTVT.

The chain combines TRBV11-2 with TRBJ2-7, with D possibly called TRBD1 or TRBD2 (5 bases each). This CDR3 is 18 amino acids long. CDR1 SGHAT and CDR2 FQNNGV come from the germline V gene. V was shortened by 2 bases and J by 7 bases, with 27 bases between the two germline ends. This CDR3 is CASSLNYARDGMVREQYF. Written as DNA, the CDR3 is TGTGCCAGCAGCTTAAATTATGCCCGGGACGGAATGGTGAGAGAGCAGTACTTC. Supplemented by reference TRBV11-2 and TRBJ2-7, the full variable domain reads EAGVAQSPRYKIIEKRQSVAFWCNPISGHATLYWYQQILGQGPKLLIQFQNNGVVDDSQLPKDRFSAERLKGVDSTLKIQPAKLEDSAVYLCASSLNYARDGMVREQYFGPGTRLTVT.

The CDR3 region is CASSSPGLAGYSTDTQYF. CDR3 nucleotides: TGTGCCAGCAGCTCACCGGGACTAGCGGGATATAGCACAGATACGCAGTATTTT. The chain uses TRBV7-9 and TRBJ2-3; the match to TRBD2 covers 13 bases. Germline V CDR1 and CDR2: SEHNR, FQNEAQ (reference sequence). There are 18 residues in the CDR3. V shed 4 bases, J shed 0 bases, and the junction held 7 bases outside the gene matches.